Here is one T cell receptor beta chain with its context. The record originates from a study of technical replicates of blood from a handful of donors. Some clones are missing from TCRdb's copy, which holds only in-frame ones; the method was immunoSEQ multiplex PCR. The top ten clones hold roughly 0.22% of a sample with about 100,000 clones, 90% to 96% of them seen once. The V and J ends lost 1 base and 5 bases respectively, with 17 bases between them. This CDR3 has 16 residues. The germline gives CDR1 SEHNR, CDR2 FQNEAQ (reference sequence). Source material: T cells isolated from PBMCs. The chain joins TRBV7-9 to TRBJ2-5, with a tentative D call TRBD2 (7 bases). This clonotype originated in a human donor in good health. CDR3 sequence reads: CASSLDGGRGSETQYF. The DNA for the CDR3 is TGTGCCAGCAGCTTAGACGGGGGGCGCGGATCGGAGACCCAGTACTTC.